These 13 T cell receptor beta chains share one sample of origin, sequenced in a study of a mutant IDH1 vaccine in newly diagnosed glioma. Data came from immunoSEQ multiplex PCR; TCRdb stores just in-frame clones and leaves some out. The sample records almost 30,000 clones, about nine tenths being singletons. Time point: week 5, during vaccination. What each vaccine dose contained was 300 ug of mutant IDH1 20-mer peptide, accompanied by topical imiquimod. These receptors have no known antigen. The sequenced sample was peripheral blood mononuclear cells (PBMCs), obtained from a glioma patient whose treatment included an IDH1 peptide vaccine. The receptors derive from a woman in her thirties or forties with glioma. Some clones in this sample may be carry-over from other donors' samples.

This clone was picked up one time. J is TRBJ2-3 and V is TRBV28; D may be TRBD1 or TRBD2 (6 bases each). Between the trimmed V and J ends, which lost 8 bases and 3 bases, there was a span of 21 bases. The CDR3 extends over 16 amino acids. Per germline, CDR1 MDHEN and CDR2 SYDVKM. The CDR3 spells CASEPPGGVSTDTQYF. CDR3 nucleotides: TGTGCCAGCGAGCCCCCCGGGGGCGTTAGTACAGATACGCAGTATTTT.

The chain uses TRBV7-2 and TRBJ2-5; D tentatively fits TRBD1 or TRBD2 (6 bases each). This CDR3 is built from 14 residues. V gave up 1 base and J gave up 5 bases, with 11 bases separating them. Germline CDR1 SGHTA, CDR2 FQGNSA. The CDR3 coding sequence is TGTGCCAGCAGCTTAGATCAGGGGAGGGAGACCCAGTACTTC. It translates to CASSLDQGRETQYF.

This chain connects TRBV6-5 to TRBJ1-1; 7 bases align to TRBD1. Unmatched junction bases numbered 7, after V lost 0 bases and J lost 6 bases. Germline CDR1 MNHEY, CDR2 SVGAGI. The CDR3 is made up of 15 amino acids. The DNA for the CDR3 is TGTGCCAGCAGTTACTCCGATTTAGGGGGCTCTGAAGCTTTCTTT. Translated, it gives CASSYSDLGGSEAFF.

This chain uses TRBV7-9 with TRBJ2-5; D not certain. Per the germline V gene, CDR1 is SEHNR and CDR2 is FQNEAQ (reference sequence). V lost 5 bases and J 4 bases, leaving 11 bases between the germline ends. CDR3 length: 13 residues. The CDR3 region has the DNA TGTGCCAGCAGCCAGTGGGCCGGAGAGACCCAGTACTTC. It is translated as CASSQWAGETQYF. Together with reference TRBV7-9 and TRBJ2-5, the CDR3 gives the full variable domain: DTGVSQNPRHKITKRGQNVTFRCDPISEHNRLYWYRQTLGQGPEFLTYFQNEAQLEKSRLLSDRFSAERPKGSFSTLEIQRTEQGDSAMYLCASSQWAGETQYFGPGTRLLVL.

The rearrangement uses TRBV10-3 and TRBJ1-2; D not certain. Germline CDR1 reads ENHRY; CDR2 reads SYGVKD. CDR3 size: 14 residues. V lost 0 bases and J lost 4, with 9 bases in between. As DNA, the CDR3 is TGTGCCATCAGTGAGTCGTCCATCGGCTATGGCTACACCTTC. It specifies CAISESSIGYGYTF.

This chain uses TRBV5-6 with TRBJ2-5; no reliable D call. Germline loops: CDR1 SGHDT, CDR2 YYEEEE. Trimming cost V 3 bases and J 1 base, with 19 bases left between them. The CDR3 totals 17 residues. This CDR3 reads CASSSWVPYGFQETQYF. The CDR3 DNA sequence: TGTGCCAGCAGCTCGTGGGTTCCCTATGGATTCCAAGAGACCCAGTACTTC.

DNA for the CDR3: TGTGCCAGTACCATGAACACTGAAGCTTTCTTT. The encoded protein is CASTMNTEAFF. The chain employs TRBV19 and TRBJ1-1; D gene uncertain. Trimming shortened V by 7 bases and J by 0 bases, and 3 bases separated the two germline ends. This CDR3 is 11 amino acids long. Per the germline V gene, CDR1 is LNHDA and CDR2 is SQIVND (reference sequence).

This clone was observed a single time. The gene calls are TRBV9 and TRBJ2-5; possible D gene TRBD2, 5 bases. The CDR3 consists of 13 residues. V was clipped by 0 bases and J by 4 bases, with 7 bases between them. Germline CDR1 is SGDLS and CDR2 is YYNGEE. Here the CDR3 DNA reads TGTGCCAGCAGCGTAGCTAGCCGAGAGACCCAGTACTTC. It codes for CASSVASRETQYF.

The chain recombines TRBV11-1 with TRBJ2-3, with TRBD1 as a possible D gene (6 bases). Trimming stripped 2 bases from V and 3 bases from J, with 12 bases between. Germline assignment: CDR1 SGHAT and CDR2 FQDESV (reference sequence). The CDR3 covers 15 residues. CDR3: CASSLQAGVTDTQYF. The CDR3 bases are TGTGCCAGCAGCTTACAGGCAGGGGTGACAGATACGCAGTATTTT.

The CDR3 sequence: CASAGGAGKNTEAFF. CDR3 nucleotide sequence: TGTGCCAGCGCAGGAGGGGCAGGGAAGAACACTGAAGCTTTCTTT. The V gene is TRBV28, the J gene TRBJ1-1, with D perhaps TRBD1 (5 bases). Germline CDR1 reads MDHEN; CDR2 reads SYDVKM. The length of the CDR3 is 15 residues. V lost 8 bases to trimming and J lost 1 base, with 17 bases between them.

The chain combines TRBV19 with TRBJ2-5; TRBD2 matches at 12 bases. Germline trimming cut 7 bases from V and 4 bases from J; bases unmatched to any gene: 1. The CDR3 is 13 amino acids. Looked up from germline, CDR1 is LNHDA and CDR2 is SQIVND (reference sequence). CDR3 bases: TGTGCCAGTAAGACTAGCGGGGGAGAGACCCAGTACTTC. Translating gives CASKTSGGETQYF.

This clone came up a few times. The chain uses TRBV4-1 and TRBJ1-1, with TRBD1 as a possible D gene (5 bases). Germline V gene lookup returns CDR1 MGHRA and CDR2 YSYEKL. This CDR3 region has 15 residues. V was cut by 1 base and J by 6 bases, with 15 bases left in between. CDR3 sequence (DNA): TGCGCCAGCAGCCAAGGGTCGCGGGGGGGACCTGAAGCTTTCTTT. It is translated as CASSQGSRGGPEAFF.

This clone was counted a few times. This chain joins TRBV7-2 and TRBJ2-5; D might be TRBD2 (6 bases). The CDR3 length is 16 residues. From germline, CDR1 is SGHTA and CDR2 FQGNSA. V lost 1 base to trimming and J lost 1 base, with 13 bases between them. CDR3 sequence (DNA): TGTGCCAGCAGCTTAGTGCCCCCGGGACTCCAAGAGACCCAGTACTTC. It encodes CASSLVPPGLQETQYF.